This entry is about one TCR beta chain. The antigen is undetermined. This specimen comes from a study of blood T cells in healthy people across ages. A sample-barcoded 5' primer and a J-beta primer mix were used in a second PCR of about 7 to 12 cycles. MiXCR, run by TCRdb on the 5' RACE reads, gives a single entry per CDR3 protein. Found here are around 1,800,000 distinct CDR3 sequences, roughly 43% of them singletons; the top ten hold 23%. The V end lost 6 bases, the J end lost 3 bases, and 14 bases lay between the germline ends. Germline CDR1 SQVTM, CDR2 ANQGSEA. The CDR3 is made up of 13 amino acids. Study-wide results and limits: Samples with more naive T cells showed higher observed beta diversity. Age brought a roughly linear fall in TCR beta diversity measured per million T cells.

Caucasian individuals from Russia who were healthy and aged roughly 6 to 95 acted as donors. Donors gave around 9.3 milliliters of peripheral blood apiece. The TCR comes from a human donor in good health. The V call is TRBV29-1, the J call TRBJ1-2, with D maybe TRBD1 (5 bases). Source material: blood. CDR3 residues: CSVGPGRDYGYTF. For the CDR3, the DNA is TGCAGCGTGGGGCCAGGGAGGGACTATGGCTACACCTTC.